The present TCR beta chain was sequenced within a study of blood T cell repertoires in COVID-19. About the research overall: Some COVID-19 samples were acute and others convalescent; all came from the United States, Italy and Spain. PBMCs, B-cell-depleted T cells, or T cells provided the cDNA or gDNA that made up the material.

The data were produced by immunoSEQ multiplex PCR, yet TCRdb's version contains in-frame clones alone and is incomplete. The profile covers 43,000 or so clones, with approximately 82% appearing a single time and around 6% taken by the ten largest. This CDR3 contains 13 residues. Per the germline V gene, CDR1 is MGHRA and CDR2 is YSYEKL. Trimming cost V 4 bases and J 5 bases, with 9 bases left between them. This receptor was obtained from a woman older than 75 with acute or convalescent COVID-19. What was sequenced was peripheral blood. This chain joins TRBV4-1 and TRBJ1-5; D is unresolved. CDR3 in amino acids: CASSLEGDQPQHF. The CDR3 DNA reads as TGCGCCAGCAGCCTCGAGGGTGATCAGCCCCAGCATTTT.